Below are 25 T cell receptor beta chains sequenced from a single sample in a study of STAT3 mutations in large granular lymphocyte leukemia. Study-level points and caveats: Every T-LGLL patient had at least one immunodominant TCRbeta clonotype.

No antigen is known for these receptors. The protocol was immunoSEQ multiplex PCR, while the TCRdb copy is restricted to in-frame clones and leaves out a portion. The table lists around 29,000 clones, approximately 83% of them singletons. Input material: peripheral blood mononuclear cells. All receptors derive from a man aged 60-69 years with T-cell large granular lymphocyte leukemia. Some clones in this sample may be carry-over from other donors' samples.

The genes are TRBV5-6 and TRBJ2-7; 11 positions agree with TRBD1. This CDR3 spans 13 amino acids. The V and J ends lost 3 bases and 7 bases, in that order; junction bases with no gene match: 3. Germline-derived CDR1 and CDR2 are SGHDT and YYEEEE. CDR3 loop: CASSWGTGGEQYF. The CDR3 nucleotides read TGTGCCAGCAGCTGGGGGACAGGGGGGGAGCAGTACTTC.

The CDR3 here is CAWSGGGNNQPQHF. The CDR3 DNA is TGTGCCTGGAGTGGGGGTGGGAACAATCAGCCCCAGCATTTT. The genes are TRBV30 and TRBJ1-5; no definite D call. Trimming shortened V by 1 base and J by 3 bases, and 10 bases separated the two germline ends. Germline CDR1 GTSNPN, CDR2 SVGIG (reference sequence). The CDR3 is 14 amino acids.

The V gene is TRBV9, the J gene TRBJ2-7, with 12 bases fitting TRBD2. The CDR3 extends over 15 amino acids. Germline V gives CDR1 SGDLS, CDR2 YYNGEE. The ends lost 3 bases at V and 1 base at J; junction bases unmatched: 2. CDR3 residues: CASSDGTSGSYEQYF. CDR3 coding DNA: TGTGCCAGCAGCGACGGGACTAGCGGGTCCTACGAGCAGTACTTC.

V is TRBV5-4 and J is TRBJ2-5; D gene unclear. The CDR3 has 15 amino acids. The germline CDR1 and CDR2 sequences are SGHNT and YYREEE (reference sequence). V was cut by 0 bases and J by 3 bases, with 12 bases left in between. The CDR3 DNA follows: TGTGCCAGCAGCTTGGTGGCCAGCCGCAAAGAGACCCAGTACTTC. Translating it yields CASSLVASRKETQYF.

This chain joins TRBV6-1 and TRBJ1-6; the D gene is possibly TRBD1 (5 bases). Between the trimmed V and J ends, which lost 3 bases and 8 bases, there was a span of 11 bases. Germline V lookup: CDR1 MNHNS, CDR2 SASEGT. The CDR3 sequence is 14 residues long. The CDR3 DNA reads TGTGCCAGCAGTGATGGGGGTATGGATTCACCCCTCCACTTT. It translates to CASSDGGMDSPLHF.

The rearrangement links TRBV2 to TRBJ2-5; D is uncertain. The CDR3 loop spans 12 amino acids. V gave up 3 bases and J gave up 4 bases, with 6 bases separating them. Germline CDR1 and CDR2: SNHLY and FYNNEI. The CDR3 sequence: CASSDTRETQYF. The CDR3, as DNA: TGTGCCAGCAGTGACACCCGAGAGACCCAGTACTTC.

This clone has only one observation. J is TRBJ2-2 and V is TRBV5-1, with D tentatively TRBD1 or TRBD2 (6 bases each). V was trimmed by 0 bases and J by 4 bases, leaving 16 bases between them. Germline V gene data show CDR1 as SGHRS and CDR2 as YFSETQ. CDR3 length: 17 residues. CDR3 bases: TGCGCCAGCAGCTTGGATCCACCGGGGGCTCTCACCGGGGAGCTGTTTTTT. As protein: CASSLDPPGALTGELFF.

The chain's CDR3 is CASSLAGVSDTQYF. The CDR3 coding sequence is TGTGCCAGCAGCTTAGCGGGGGTCTCCGATACGCAGTATTTT. The J gene is TRBJ2-3, the V gene TRBV11-2, with TRBD2 as a possible D gene (6 bases). Per the germline V gene, CDR1 is SGHAT and CDR2 is FQNNGV. The V end was cut by 1 base, the J end by 6 bases, with 11 bases between. The CDR3 consists of 14 residues.

The V gene is TRBV6-5, the J gene TRBJ1-1, with 9 bases that match TRBD1. This CDR3 has 15 residues. Trimming at V came to 5 bases and at J to 2 bases, leaving 6 bases not matched to a gene. Germline values: CDR1 MNHEY, CDR2 SVGAGI. Here the CDR3 DNA reads TGTGCCAGCAGTAATGACAGGGGGTTAAACACTGAAGCTTTCTTT. It codes for CASSNDRGLNTEAFF.

The V gene is TRBV6-5, the J gene TRBJ1-5; 9 bases are shared with TRBD1. The germline CDR1 and CDR2 sequences are MNHEY and SVGAGI. The V gene end was trimmed by 5 bases and the J gene end by 4 bases; junction bases not matched to a gene: 3. The CDR3 covers 14 residues. The CDR3 DNA reads as TGTGCCAGCAGTCCGGGACAGGGTAATCAGCCCCAGCATTTT. The encoded protein is CASSPGQGNQPQHF.

The chain recombines TRBV7-9 with TRBJ2-5; D gene unclear. The ends were cut back, 4 bases at V and 4 bases at J, with 10 bases in the middle. Germline V lookup: CDR1 SEHNR, CDR2 FQNEAQ (reference sequence). The CDR3 is 13 amino acids. The CDR3 sequence: CASSSGRIETQYF. The CDR3 nucleotides read TGTGCCAGCAGCTCTGGACGGATAGAGACCCAGTACTTC.

V is TRBV11-2 and J is TRBJ1-6, with D possibly TRBD1 on 6 matching bases. V shed 8 bases and J shed 10 bases, with 18 bases lying between them. Germline values: CDR1 SGHAT, CDR2 FQNNGV. This CDR3 is 14 amino acids long. The CDR3: CASGQGLPGSPLHF. The CDR3 DNA reads TGTGCCAGCGGTCAGGGGCTGCCTGGATCACCCCTCCACTTT.

V usage is TRBV29-1 and J usage is TRBJ2-2; D unclear. Trimming removed 6 bases at V and 5 bases at J, with 7 bases between. Germline values: CDR1 SQVTM, CDR2 ANQGSEA. The CDR3 is 11 amino acids. The CDR3 loop reads CSVRQTGELFF. The CDR3 nucleotides are TGCAGCGTCCGGCAAACCGGGGAGCTGTTTTTT.

The V gene is TRBV4-1, the J gene TRBJ1-2; 10 bases line up with TRBD1. The CDR3 spans 17 residues. J gave up 2 bases and V 3 bases, and 9 bases lay outside the gene matches. Germline CDR1 MGHRA, CDR2 YSYEKL. The CDR3 DNA reads as TGCGCCAGCAGCCATACAGATCTGGGACAGGGGAACTATGGCTACACCTTC. It yields the protein CASSHTDLGQGNYGYTF.

The genes are TRBV28 and TRBJ2-7; D unclear. The CDR3 is 13 residues long. Trimming removed 3 bases from V and 2 bases from J, with 8 bases in between. Germline CDR1 MDHEN, CDR2 SYDVKM. The CDR3 nucleotides read TGTGCCAGCAGTTTGTCCGCTACCTACGAGCAGTACTTC. It encodes CASSLSATYEQYF. Filled out from reference TRBV28 and TRBJ2-7, the complete variable domain reads DVKVTQSSRYLVKRTGEKVFLECVQDMDHENMFWYRQDPGLGLRLIYFSYDVKMKEKGDIPEGYSVSREKKERFSLILESASTNQTSMYLCASSLSATYEQYFGPGTRLTVT.

This clone was counted only a few times. The DNA for the CDR3 is TGCGCCAGCAGGGTCCAAGGACAGACAGGTGGCTACACCTTC. Its protein product is CASRVQGQTGGYTF. The rearrangement links TRBV5-1 to TRBJ1-2, with a tentative D call TRBD1 (6 bases). Germline CDR1 and CDR2: SGHRS and YFSETQ. V was trimmed by 5 bases and J by 7 bases, leaving 18 bases between them. The CDR3 runs 14 residues.

V gene TRBV9 combines with J gene TRBJ2-1; D gene uncertain. The CDR3 has 14 residues. V was cut by 4 bases and J by 11 bases, with 19 bases left in between. Germline V gene sequence: CDR1 SGDLS, CDR2 YYNGEE. CDR3 loop: CASSSSAGYPKQFF. The DNA of the CDR3 is TGTGCCAGCAGCTCCAGCGCTGGGTACCCTAAGCAGTTCTTC.

This clone was counted once. The chain carries TRBV29-1 and TRBJ2-1, with 16 bases that match TRBD2. This CDR3 has 18 amino acids. Germline values: CDR1 SQVTM, CDR2 ANQGSEA. V was clipped by 6 bases and J by 5 bases; unmatched bases: 13. CDR3 amino acids: CSVRGGLAGGPKNNEQFF. CDR3 DNA: TGCAGCGTGCGCGGGGGACTAGCGGGAGGGCCAAAGAACAATGAGCAGTTCTTC.

This sequence joins TRBV30 and TRBJ2-7; 9 bases line up with TRBD1. Trimming took 3 bases from V and 4 from J; bases not matched to a gene: 10. Germline V gene data show CDR1 as GTSNPN and CDR2 as SVGIG (reference sequence). This CDR3 has 15 residues. The CDR3 bases are TGTGCCTGGAGCCCCGGCCAGACAGGGGGGTACGAGCAGTACTTC. As protein: CAWSPGQTGGYEQYF.

V gene TRBV5-4 combines with J gene TRBJ2-1; the D is unclear. This CDR3 is built from 11 residues. Trimming pared 4 bases from V and 2 bases from J, leaving 1 base between. The germline V gene has CDR1 SGHNT and CDR2 YYREEE (reference sequence). The CDR3 protein is CASSAYNEQFF. The CDR3 DNA follows: TGTGCCAGCAGCGCCTACAATGAGCAGTTCTTC.

The chain employs TRBV11-2 and TRBJ1-2; D not certain. V was clipped by 5 bases and J by 4 bases, with 14 bases between them. CDR1 is SGHAT, CDR2 FQNNGV, per germline. This CDR3 is 14 amino acids long. The CDR3: CASSPFLDVYGYTF. Here the CDR3 DNA reads TGTGCCAGCAGCCCGTTCCTTGACGTCTATGGCTACACCTTC.

A single count supports this clone. The V gene is TRBV4-1, the J gene TRBJ2-5; a possible D gene is TRBD1 (5 bases). Germline CDR1 MGHRA, CDR2 YSYEKL. CDR3 length: 14 residues. V was trimmed by 0 bases and J by 5 bases, leaving 10 bases between them. The CDR3 reads CASSQEGVTETQYF. The CDR3 coding sequence is TGCGCCAGCAGCCAAGAAGGGGTTACCGAGACCCAGTACTTC.

The chain uses TRBV30 and TRBJ2-1; D may be TRBD2 (6 bases). V was clipped by 8 bases and J by 0 bases, with 11 bases between them. There are 13 residues in the CDR3. CDR1 and CDR2 from the germline V gene are GTSNPN and SVGIG (reference sequence). CDR3 nucleotides: TGTGCCGGGGGGATGAGCTCCTACAATGAGCAGTTCTTC. Translation gives CAGGMSSYNEQFF. Supplemented by reference TRBV30 and TRBJ2-1, the full variable domain reads SQTIHQWPATLVQPVGSPLSLECTVEGTSNPNLYWYRQAAGRGLQLLFYSVGIGQISSEVPQNLSASRPQDRQFILSSKKLLLSDSGFYLCAGGMSSYNEQFFGPGTRLTVL.

This chain joins TRBV18 and TRBJ1-1; 7 positions agree with TRBD1. J lost 6 bases, V lost 2 bases, and 9 bases had no gene match. The CDR3 loop spans 15 amino acids. CDR1 and CDR2 (germline): KGHSH, LQKENI. In DNA form, the CDR3 reads TGTGCCAGCTCACCAGGGCAGGGGGTTGGTCCTGAAGCTTTCTTT. This translates into CASSPGQGVGPEAFF.

The chain has TRBV18 and TRBJ2-7; D ambiguous. This CDR3 has 14 amino acids. CDR1 is KGHSH and CDR2 is LQKENI in the germline V gene. V was shortened by 2 bases and J by 0 bases, with 8 bases between the two germline ends. The CDR3 nucleotides read TGTGCCAGCTCACCAAATACAGCCTCCTACGAGCAGTACTTC. As protein: CASSPNTASYEQYF.